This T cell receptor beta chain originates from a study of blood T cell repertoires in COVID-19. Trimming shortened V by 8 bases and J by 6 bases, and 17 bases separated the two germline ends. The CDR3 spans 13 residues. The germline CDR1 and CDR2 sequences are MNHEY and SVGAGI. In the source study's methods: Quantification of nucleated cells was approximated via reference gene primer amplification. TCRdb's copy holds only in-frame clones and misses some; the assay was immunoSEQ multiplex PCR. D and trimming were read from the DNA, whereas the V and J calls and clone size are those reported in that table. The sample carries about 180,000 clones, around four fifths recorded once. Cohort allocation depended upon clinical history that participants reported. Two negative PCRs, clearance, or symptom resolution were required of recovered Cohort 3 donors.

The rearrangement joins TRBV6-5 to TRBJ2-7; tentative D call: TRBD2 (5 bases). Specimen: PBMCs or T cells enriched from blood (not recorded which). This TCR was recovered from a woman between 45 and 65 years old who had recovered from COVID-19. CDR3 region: CASASRERSEQYF. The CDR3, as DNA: TGTGCCAGCGCATCCCGGGAAAGGAGCGAGCAGTACTTC.